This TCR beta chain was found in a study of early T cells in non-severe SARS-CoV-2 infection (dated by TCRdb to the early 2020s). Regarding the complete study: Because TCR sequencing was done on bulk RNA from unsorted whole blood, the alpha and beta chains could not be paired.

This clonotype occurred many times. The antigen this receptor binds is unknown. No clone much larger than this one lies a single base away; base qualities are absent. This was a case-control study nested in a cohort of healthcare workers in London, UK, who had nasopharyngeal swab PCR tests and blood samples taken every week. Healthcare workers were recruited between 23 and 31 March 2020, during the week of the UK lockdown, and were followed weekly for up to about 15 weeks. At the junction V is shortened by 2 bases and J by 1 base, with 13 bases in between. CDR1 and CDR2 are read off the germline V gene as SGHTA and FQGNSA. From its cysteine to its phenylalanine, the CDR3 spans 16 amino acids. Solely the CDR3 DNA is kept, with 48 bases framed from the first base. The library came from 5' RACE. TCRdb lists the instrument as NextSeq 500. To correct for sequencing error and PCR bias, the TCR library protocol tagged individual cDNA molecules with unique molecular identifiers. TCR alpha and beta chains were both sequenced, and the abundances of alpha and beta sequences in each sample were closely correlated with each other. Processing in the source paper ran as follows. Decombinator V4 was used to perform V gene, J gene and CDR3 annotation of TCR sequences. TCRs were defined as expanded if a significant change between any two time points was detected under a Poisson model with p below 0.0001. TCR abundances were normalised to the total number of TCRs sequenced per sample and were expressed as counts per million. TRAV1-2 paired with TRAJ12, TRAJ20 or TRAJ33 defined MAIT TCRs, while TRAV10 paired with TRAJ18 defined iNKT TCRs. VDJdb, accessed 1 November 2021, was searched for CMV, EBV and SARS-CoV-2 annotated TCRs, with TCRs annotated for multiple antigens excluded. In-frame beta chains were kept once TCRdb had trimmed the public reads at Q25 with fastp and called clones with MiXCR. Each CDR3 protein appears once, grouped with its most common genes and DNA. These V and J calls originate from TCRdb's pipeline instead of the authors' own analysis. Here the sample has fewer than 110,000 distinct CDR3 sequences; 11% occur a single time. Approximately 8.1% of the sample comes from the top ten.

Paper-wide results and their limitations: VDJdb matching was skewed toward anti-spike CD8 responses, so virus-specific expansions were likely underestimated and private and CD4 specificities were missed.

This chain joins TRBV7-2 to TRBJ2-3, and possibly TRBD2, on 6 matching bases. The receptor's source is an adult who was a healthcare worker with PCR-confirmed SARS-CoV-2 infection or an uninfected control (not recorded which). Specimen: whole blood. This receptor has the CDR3 CASSLRRGYRTDTQYF. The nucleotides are TGTGCCAGCAGCTTACGGCGGGGCTACCGCACAGATACGCAGTATTTT.